The TCR beta chain under discussion was sequenced for a study of cytomegalovirus exposure and HLA in healthy donors. Notes on the study in general: Rarity held for most TCR sequences, but there were some public TCRs that occurred in many donors. Overall, approximately 150 TCR beta chains were annotated as cytomegalovirus-associated.

A note on this clone: The antigen remains unidentified.

Method: immunoSEQ multiplex PCR; TCRdb's copy keeps in-frame clones and lacks some. This sample yields about 240,000 clones, of which about 86% are seen a single time; 1% to 1.5% belongs to the top ten. Per germline, CDR1 MNHNS and CDR2 SASEGT. Trimming left V 6 bases short and J 3 bases short, with 17 bases between. This CDR3 is built from 15 residues. This chain uses TRBV6-1 with TRBJ1-1, with D possibly matching TRBD1 (6 bases). The sequencing input was PBMCs. The clonotype comes from a woman aged 30 to 39 in good health and CMV-seropositive. This CDR3 is CASRHWGPGDTEAFF. As DNA, the CDR3 is TGTGCCAGCAGGCATTGGGGGCCCGGGGACACTGAAGCTTTCTTT.